This entry is about one T cell receptor (beta chain). What this receptor recognizes is not known. No qualities accompany the bases; no much larger clone lies one base away. Read against the paper, the sample's time point label means: about twelve months on ibrutinib. For TCR beta library preparation, roughly 2 micrograms of genomic DNA were extracted from the cryopreserved PBMCs. Longitudinal blood samples from CLL patients receiving ibrutinib monotherapy were subjected to high-throughput TCR beta sequencing. The patients took part in an open-label, single-center phase 2 trial of ibrutinib monotherapy. This record belongs to a study of cytotoxic CD8 clonotypes in ibrutinib-treated CLL (dated by TCRdb to about 2021). Looking at the study overall: In this cohort, over 14 patients were treatment-naive and about ten were relapsed/refractory, while about 18 had unmutated IGHV. Responses were partial in some 24 patients and complete in 2; after median approximately 69 months follow-up, some 15 stayed in remission and some twelve progressed. Samples at response were collected after a median of 12 months of treatment, with a range of about 6 to 40 months. On average, each sample had approximately 280,000 productive templates and more than 75,000 productive rearrangements. Of the approximately 86 participants in the trial, about 26 had longitudinal samples available. Cryopreserved peripheral blood mononuclear cells were collected at three points: before therapy, at response, and at either sustained remission or disease progression. Patients were still on ibrutinib when every remission and progressive disease sample was collected. The research as a whole found: Public clonotypes were found to be uncommon and were observed to contract or remain stable during treatment; the increase in clonality was shown to reflect expansion of private clonotypes at ibrutinib response. At baseline, clonality was higher than in age-matched healthy donors and showed a strong correlation with circulating CD8+ T-cell counts. Lymph node repertoires were not examined, and the timing of sampling was not matched between patients in sustained remission and those whose disease progressed. At ibrutinib response clonality went up, during sustained remission it held steady, and at progression it dropped back toward baseline.

The goal of deep resolution MiSeq sequencing was a depth between 1 in 1 million and 1 in 200,000 T cells, and coverage averaged 10x per clonotype. The immunoSEQ hsTCRB Kit was used to generate TCR beta libraries. On the authors' methods: The data were analyzed with ImmunoSEQ Analyzer and ImmunoSEQ Data Assistant, and V, D and J gene assignments followed IMGT definitions. Clonality, which ranges from 0 to 1, was calculated as one minus the normalized Shannon entropy of productive rearrangement frequencies. Public clonotype analysis was restricted to overrepresented clonotypes comprising at least 0.05% of each patient's repertoire. Repertoires from thirteen age-matched healthy donors in immuneACCESS were used as clonality controls. The table comes from immuneACCESS by way of TCRdb, which keeps in-frame sequences with V and J called. Part of the clones is missing from these tables; in studies checked, under half for an unresolved V gene and the rest for unknown reasons. V and J calls and clone size are those listed in that table; D and trimming were worked out from the DNA. This sample comprises approximately 100,000 clones, around 73% of them detected only once. About 29% of the sample rests with the top ten.

CDR1 MNHNS and CDR2 SASEGT are derived from the germline V gene. V is shortened by 6 bases, J by 7 bases, and the region joining them spans 18 bases. The cysteine opens and the phenylalanine closes a CDR3 of 14 amino acids. Of all the DNA, just the CDR3 is kept, 42 bases in frame from base 1. The rearranged segments are TRBV6-1 and TRBJ2-5; TRBD1 might be the D gene, on 5 matching bases. The sequence was collected from a human donor with chronic lymphocytic leukemia. Material: PBMCs, obtained after 12 months of ibrutinib treatment. CDR3 reads: CASSALQGLVTQYF. The bases are TGTGCCAGCAGCGCCTTGCAGGGTTTGGTGACCCAGTACTTC.